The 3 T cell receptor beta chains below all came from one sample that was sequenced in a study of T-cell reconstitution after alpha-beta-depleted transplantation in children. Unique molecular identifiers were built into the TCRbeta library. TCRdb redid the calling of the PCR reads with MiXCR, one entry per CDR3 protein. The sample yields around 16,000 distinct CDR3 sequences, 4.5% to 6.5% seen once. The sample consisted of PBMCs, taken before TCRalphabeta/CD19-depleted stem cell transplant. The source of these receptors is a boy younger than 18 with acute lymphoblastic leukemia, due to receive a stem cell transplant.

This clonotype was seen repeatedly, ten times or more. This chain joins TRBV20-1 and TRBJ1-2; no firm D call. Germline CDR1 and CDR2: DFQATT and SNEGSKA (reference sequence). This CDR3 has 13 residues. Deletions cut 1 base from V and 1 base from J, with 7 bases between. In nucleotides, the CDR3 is TGCAGTGCTAGAGTCCGCAGTAACTATGGCTACACCTTC. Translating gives CSARVRSNYGYTF.

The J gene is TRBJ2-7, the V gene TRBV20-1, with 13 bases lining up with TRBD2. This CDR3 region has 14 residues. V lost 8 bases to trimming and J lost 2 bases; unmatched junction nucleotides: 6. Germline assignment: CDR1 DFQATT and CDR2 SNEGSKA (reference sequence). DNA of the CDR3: TGCAGTACCCTGGGGACTAGCGGGACCTACGAGCAGTACTTC. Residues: CSTLGTSGTYEQYF.

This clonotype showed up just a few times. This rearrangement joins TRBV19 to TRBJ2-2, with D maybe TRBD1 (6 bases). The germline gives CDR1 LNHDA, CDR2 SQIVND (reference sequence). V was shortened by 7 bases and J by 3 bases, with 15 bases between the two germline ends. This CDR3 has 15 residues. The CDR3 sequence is CASTRHEGDTGELFF. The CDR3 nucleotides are TGTGCCAGTACCAGACACGAGGGGGACACCGGGGAGCTGTTTTTT.